Each of the 25 T cell receptor beta chains below was sequenced from the same sample in a study of a mutant IDH1 vaccine in newly diagnosed glioma. The time point is: week 35, safety follow-up. A 20-mer mutant IDH1 peptide at 300 ug was injected subcutaneously with topical imiquimod. The data were produced by immunoSEQ multiplex PCR, yet TCRdb's version contains in-frame clones alone and is incomplete. The data show around 54,000 clones, roughly nine tenths seen once. The antigens these receptors bind are not known. The specimen comprised PBMCs, sampled from a glioma patient whose treatment included an IDH1 peptide vaccine. These receptor sequences come from a man in his forties with glioma.

The chain combines TRBV5-4 with TRBJ2-5; 9 nucleotides agree with TRBD2. The length of the CDR3 is 15 residues. Germline values: CDR1 SGHNT, CDR2 YYREEE (reference sequence). Germline trimming cut 3 bases from V and 4 bases from J; bases unmatched to any gene: 7. The CDR3 sequence: CASSSGGTSRETQYF. In nucleotides, the CDR3 is TGTGCCAGCAGCTCGGGGGGGACTAGCAGAGAGACCCAGTACTTC.

This clone was observed a handful of times. The chain employs TRBV29-1 and TRBJ2-1; weak D call: TRBD1 (6 bases). V was clipped by 3 bases and J by 0 bases, with 18 bases between them. From germline, CDR1 is SQVTM and CDR2 ANQGSEA. The CDR3 is 17 residues long. CDR3 protein: CSVEGHDDQGSYNEQFF. DNA for the CDR3: TGCAGCGTTGAGGGACACGACGACCAGGGCTCCTACAATGAGCAGTTCTTC.

The chain employs TRBV2 and TRBJ2-7; D gene ambiguous. Germline assignment: CDR1 SNHLY and CDR2 FYNNEI. V lost 8 bases and J lost 4, with 3 bases in between. This CDR3 comprises 9 residues. CDR3 protein: CASGYEQYF. DNA for the CDR3: TGTGCCAGCGGATACGAGCAGTACTTC.

This clone was detected a few times. The chain couples TRBV6-1 to TRBJ2-2, with D perhaps matching TRBD1 (6 bases). Germline CDR1 reads MNHNS; CDR2 reads SASEGT. Trimming cost V 2 bases and J 5 bases, with 15 bases left between them. CDR3 size: 16 residues. Here the CDR3 DNA reads TGTGCCAGCAGTGAAAGGACAGCCATATTGACCGGGGAGCTGTTTTTT. Translated, it gives CASSERTAILTGELFF.

V usage is TRBV2 and J usage is TRBJ2-7, with TRBD1 matching 8 bases. With 4 bases clipped from V and 6 bases from J, the junction kept 8 bases outside the gene matches. In germline, CDR1 is SNHLY, CDR2 FYNNEI. The CDR3 has 14 amino acids. CDR3 bases: TGTGCCAGCAGTGGGGGACAGGTTGTTGGCGAGCAGTACTTC. Translation gives CASSGGQVVGEQYF.

The chain recombines TRBV10-3 with TRBJ1-1; D remains ambiguous. Trimming removed 5 bases at V and 1 base at J, with 8 bases between. Germline-derived CDR1 and CDR2 are ENHRY and SYGVKD. This CDR3 is 13 amino acids long. CDR3 bases: TGTGCCATCAGTCCCGACGGGAACACTGAAGCTTTCTTT. Protein: CAISPDGNTEAFF.

The gene calls are TRBV29-1 and TRBJ2-1; D is possibly TRBD1 or TRBD2 (5 bases each). CDR1 and CDR2 from the germline V gene are SQVTM and ANQGSEA. The CDR3 spans 13 residues. V was shortened by 3 bases and J by 12 bases, with 18 bases between the two germline ends. The CDR3 nucleotides read TGCAGCGTTGAGGGGACGATCAAGGTTGGGCAGTTCTTC. This codes for CSVEGTIKVGQFF.

This chain uses TRBV6-5 with TRBJ1-1; D possibly corresponds to TRBD1 (6 bases). Germline-derived CDR1 and CDR2 are MNHEY and SVGAGI. The CDR3 runs to 14 residues. With 2 bases removed from V and 7 bases from J, the gap between germline ends came to 14 bases. The CDR3: CASSYGQARGEAFF. The DNA for the CDR3 is TGTGCCAGCAGTTACGGCCAGGCCAGGGGTGAAGCTTTCTTT.

This chain connects TRBV6-1 to TRBJ2-5; D gene uncertain. The germline CDR1 and CDR2 sequences are MNHNS and SASEGT. This CDR3 has 15 residues. V was pared by 0 bases and J by 3 bases, with 11 bases between. CDR3 amino acids: CASSEAPRPEETQYF. CDR3 DNA sequence: TGTGCCAGCAGTGAAGCGCCCCGACCTGAAGAGACCCAGTACTTC.

The V gene is TRBV9, the J gene TRBJ2-1; possibly TRBD2 for D (6 bases). The CDR3 is 15 residues long. The V end lost 3 bases, the J end lost 1 base, and 11 bases lay between the germline ends. Per the germline V gene, CDR1 is SGDLS and CDR2 is YYNGEE. Here the CDR3 reads CASSATGTSYNEQFF. The CDR3 DNA reads as TGTGCCAGCAGCGCGACCGGGACTTCCTACAATGAGCAGTTCTTC.

The chain joins TRBV5-4 to TRBJ2-3; D is possibly TRBD2 (6 bases). Deletions cut 2 bases from V and 5 bases from J, with 6 bases between. CDR1 and CDR2 from the germline V gene are SGHNT and YYREEE (reference sequence). The CDR3 spans 12 residues. This chain's CDR3 is CASSLAGDTQYF. In DNA, the CDR3 is TGTGCCAGCAGCTTAGCGGGAGATACGCAGTATTTT.

This rearrangement joins TRBV6-1 to TRBJ2-7; D is ambiguous. The CDR3 loop spans 15 amino acids. With 4 bases removed from V and 5 bases from J, the gap between germline ends came to 18 bases. The germline V gene encodes CDR1 MNHNS and CDR2 SASEGT. The CDR3 nucleotides are TGTGCCAGCAGTGGCCCCGAGGATCGGCCCCACGAGCAGTACTTC. Translation: CASSGPEDRPHEQYF.

This chain uses TRBV6-5 with TRBJ1-4; 8 nucleotides line up with TRBD1. The CDR3 spans 16 residues. In germline, CDR1 is MNHEY, CDR2 SVGAGI. Trimming at V came to 2 bases and at J to 8 bases, leaving 10 bases not matched to a gene. The DNA for the CDR3 is TGTGCCAGCAGTTACGGGAGGCAGGGGGCCGGGGAAAAACTGTTTTTT. This sequence encodes CASSYGRQGAGEKLFF.

The chain uses TRBV5-1 and TRBJ1-2; the D gene is possibly TRBD1 (6 bases). Germline V gene sequence: CDR1 SGHRS, CDR2 YFSETQ. This CDR3 is built from 14 residues. V lost 5 bases to trimming and J lost 4 bases, with 15 bases between them. The DNA for the CDR3 is TGCGCCAGCAGACTCCTAGGGGGGTCCTATGGCTACACCTTC. It yields the protein CASRLLGGSYGYTF.

The chain carries TRBV5-8 and TRBJ2-7; D possibly matches TRBD1 or TRBD2 (6 bases each). Germline values: CDR1 SGHTS, CDR2 YDEGEE. The CDR3 totals 15 residues. Trimming cost V 0 bases and J 3 bases, with 13 bases left between them. For the CDR3, the DNA is TGTGCCAGCAGCTTGGTTAGGGGGGTAAGCTACGAGCAGTACTTC. Residues: CASSLVRGVSYEQYF.

The chain joins TRBV7-9 to TRBJ2-7; 8 nucleotides line up with TRBD2. Per germline, CDR1 SEHNR and CDR2 FQNEAQ (reference sequence). The CDR3 is made up of 16 amino acids. J was trimmed by 5 bases and V by 3 bases; bases with no gene match: 12. The chain's CDR3 is CASSLVSGSSAHEQYF. Here the CDR3 DNA reads TGTGCCAGCAGCTTGGTAAGCGGGAGCAGCGCGCACGAGCAGTACTTC.

This chain's CDR3 is CASSPGPANEKLFF. The CDR3 DNA reads as TGTGCCAGCAGCCCGGGGCCGGCTAATGAAAAACTGTTTTTT. The J gene is TRBJ1-4, the V gene TRBV7-9, with D maybe TRBD1 (5 bases). The CDR3 is 14 residues long. V dropped 5 bases and J dropped 3 bases, with 10 bases sitting between them. CDR1 is SEHNR and CDR2 is FQNEAQ in the germline V gene (reference sequence).

This chain links TRBV5-4 with TRBJ1-1; no firm D call. CDR1 SGHNT and CDR2 YYREEE come from the germline V gene (reference sequence). The CDR3 has 15 residues. V was cut by 5 bases and J by 5 bases, with 19 bases left in between. CDR3 amino acids: CASSQDFGGGTEAFF. The CDR3 DNA is TGTGCCAGCAGTCAAGACTTCGGAGGAGGGACTGAAGCTTTCTTT.

This CDR3 reads CASSLSGNPNYGYTF. CDR3 DNA: TGTGCCAGCAGCCTCAGCGGCAATCCTAACTATGGCTACACCTTC. J is TRBJ1-2 and V is TRBV5-5; D not certain. The CDR3 is 15 amino acids. V was trimmed by 4 bases and J by 0 bases, leaving 13 bases between them. CDR1 is SGHKS, CDR2 YYEKEE, per germline (reference sequence). Full variable domain (missing parts from reference TRBV5-5 and TRBJ1-2): DAGVTQSPTHLIKTRGQQVTLRCSPISGHKSVSWYQQVLGQGPQFIFQYYEKEERGRGNFPDRFSARQFPNYSSELNVNALLLGDSALYLCASSLSGNPNYGYTFGSGTRLTVV.

This chain joins TRBV18 and TRBJ2-5; D possibly corresponds to TRBD1 (6 bases). The germline V and J ends were trimmed by 6 bases and 4 bases, with 12 bases remaining between them. Per the germline V gene, CDR1 is KGHSH and CDR2 is LQKENI. This CDR3 contains 13 residues. CDR3: CASSSTGRETQYF. The CDR3 DNA reads as TGTGCCAGCTCTTCTACAGGGCGAGAGACCCAGTACTTC.

The chain has TRBV19 and TRBJ1-5; 8 bases fit TRBD1. CDR1 LNHDA and CDR2 SQIVND come from the germline V gene (reference sequence). The V segment lost 6 bases and the J segment 6 bases; nucleotides outside the gene matches: 10. CDR3 size: 15 residues. The CDR3 DNA reads as TGTGCCAGTAGAACGGACAGGGTAGGCGGTCAGCCCCAGCATTTT. This codes for CASRTDRVGGQPQHF.

The chain carries TRBV6-5 and TRBJ1-5; 7 bases are a match to TRBD1. V shed 5 bases and J 3 bases; nucleotides not matched to a gene: 4. The CDR3 length is 14 residues. Per the germline V gene, CDR1 is MNHEY and CDR2 is SVGAGI. CDR3 region: CASSRTGLNQPQHF. In DNA form, the CDR3 reads TGTGCCAGCAGTAGGACAGGCCTCAATCAGCCCCAGCATTTT.

This clone was detected only once. The V call is TRBV19, the J call TRBJ2-2; D is uncertain. V was pared by 11 bases and J by 0 bases, with 19 bases between. This CDR3 is 16 amino acids long. The germline V gene encodes CDR1 LNHDA and CDR2 SQIVND (reference sequence). CDR3 nucleotides: TGTGCCTCATGTCCCACGCCGGGTACGAACACCGGGGAGCTGTTTTTT. Its translation is CASCPTPGTNTGELFF. Supplemented by reference TRBV19 and TRBJ2-2, the full variable domain reads DGGITQSPKYLFRKEGQNVTLSCEQNLNHDAMYWYRQDPGQGLRLIYYSQIVNDFQKGDIAEGYSVSREKKESFPLTVTSAQKNPTAFYLCASCPTPGTNTGELFFGEGSRLTVL.

The chain links TRBV2 to TRBJ2-7, with D possibly TRBD2 on 5 matching bases. The CDR3 has 11 residues. The germline V gene has CDR1 SNHLY and CDR2 FYNNEI. V lost 4 bases, J lost 7 bases, and 8 bases lay in between. CDR3 nucleotide sequence: TGTGCCAGCAGTGCGCCGGGGGAGCAGTACTTC. Amino acid sequence: CASSAPGEQYF. The full variable domain, completed using reference TRBV2 and TRBJ2-7, is EPEVTQTPSHQVTQMGQEVILRCVPISNHLYFYWYRQILGQKVEFLVSFYNNEISEKSEIFDDQFSVERPDGSNFTLKIRSTKLEDSAMYFCASSAPGEQYFGPGTRLTVT.

CDR3 sequence: CSGRLAGGPGETQYF. Written as DNA, the CDR3 is TGCAGCGGGAGACTAGCGGGAGGGCCGGGGGAGACCCAGTACTTC. The V and J genes are TRBV29-1 and TRBJ2-5; TRBD2 aligns across 14 bases. This CDR3 has 15 residues. From germline, CDR1 is SQVTM and CDR2 ANQGSEA. Germline trimming cut 7 bases from V and 5 bases from J; bases unmatched to any gene: 9.